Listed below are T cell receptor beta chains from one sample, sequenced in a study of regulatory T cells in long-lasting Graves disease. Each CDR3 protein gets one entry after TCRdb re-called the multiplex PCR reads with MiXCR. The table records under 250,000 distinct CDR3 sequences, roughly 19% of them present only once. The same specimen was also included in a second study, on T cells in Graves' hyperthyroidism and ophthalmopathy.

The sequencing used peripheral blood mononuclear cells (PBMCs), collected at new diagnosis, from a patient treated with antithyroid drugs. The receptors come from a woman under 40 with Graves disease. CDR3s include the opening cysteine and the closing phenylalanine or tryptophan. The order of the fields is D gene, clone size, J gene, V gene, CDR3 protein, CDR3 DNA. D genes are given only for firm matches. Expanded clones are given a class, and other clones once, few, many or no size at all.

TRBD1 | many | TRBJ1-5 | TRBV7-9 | CASSLLGTGLQPQHF | TGTGCCAGCAGCTTACTAGGGACAGGGCTTCAGCCCCAGCATTTT
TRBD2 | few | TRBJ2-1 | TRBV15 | CATGLADYNEQFF | TGTGCCACGGGACTAGCGGACTACAATGAGCAGTTCTTC
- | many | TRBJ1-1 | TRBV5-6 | CASSLRPFEAFF | TGTGCCAGCAGTTTACGCCCCTTTGAAGCTTTCTTT
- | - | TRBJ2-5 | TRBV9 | CASSAQPGGAGGVQETQYF | TGTGCCAGCAGCGCGCAACCTGGGGGGGCAGGGGGCGTTCAAGAGACCCAGTACTTC
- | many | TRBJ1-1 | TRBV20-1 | CSARVRVTEAFF | TGCAGTGCTAGAGTCAGGGTGACTGAAGCTTTCTTT
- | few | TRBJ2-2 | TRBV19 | CASEKDAGRSQRDTGELFF | TGTGCCAGTGAAAAAGATGCAGGGAGGTCTCAAAGGGACACCGGGGAGCTGTTTTTT
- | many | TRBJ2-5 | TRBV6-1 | CATTYQETQYF | TGTGCCACCACGTACCAAGAGACCCAGTACTTC
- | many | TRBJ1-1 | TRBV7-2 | CASSLALRSRALNTEAFF | TGTGCCAGCAGCTTAGCGCTTAGGAGCCGGGCCCTGAACACTGAAGCTTTCTTT
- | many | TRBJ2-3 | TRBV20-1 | CSAHRDAGSTDTQYF | TGCAGTGCCCATCGGGATGCGGGGAGCACAGATACGCAGTATTTT
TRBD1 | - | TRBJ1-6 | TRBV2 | CASRGNKRGLNNSPLHF | TGTGCCAGCAGGGGGAATAAAAGGGGGCTTAACAATTCACCCCTCCACTTT
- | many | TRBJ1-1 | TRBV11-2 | CASSLLGRTENTEAFF | TGTGCCAGCAGCTTACTGGGTAGGACGGAGAACACTGAAGCTTTCTTT
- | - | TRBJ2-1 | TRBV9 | CASSVSGAPYNEQFF | TGTGCCAGCAGCGTTTCCGGCGCTCCCTACAATGAGCAGTTCTTC
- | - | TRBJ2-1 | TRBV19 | CASSIDVAGGARNEQFF | TGTGCCAGTAGTATAGATGTCGCCGGGGGCGCGAGGAATGAGCAGTTCTTC